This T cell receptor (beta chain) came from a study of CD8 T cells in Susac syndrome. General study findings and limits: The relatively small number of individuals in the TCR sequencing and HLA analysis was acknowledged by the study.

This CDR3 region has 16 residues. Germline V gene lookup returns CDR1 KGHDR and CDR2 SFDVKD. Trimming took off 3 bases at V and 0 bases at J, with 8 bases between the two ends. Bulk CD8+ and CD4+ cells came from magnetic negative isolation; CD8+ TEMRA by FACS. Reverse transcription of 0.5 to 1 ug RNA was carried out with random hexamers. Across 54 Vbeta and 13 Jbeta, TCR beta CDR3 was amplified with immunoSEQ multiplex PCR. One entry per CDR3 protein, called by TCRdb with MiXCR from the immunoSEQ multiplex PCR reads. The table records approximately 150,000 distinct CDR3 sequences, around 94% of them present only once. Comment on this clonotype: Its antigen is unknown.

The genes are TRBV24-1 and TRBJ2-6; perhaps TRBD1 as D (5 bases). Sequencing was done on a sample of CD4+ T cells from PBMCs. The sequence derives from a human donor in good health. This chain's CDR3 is CATSDPGYSGANVLTF. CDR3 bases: TGTGCCACCAGTGATCCAGGGTACTCTGGGGCCAACGTCCTGACTTTC.